Listed below are T cell receptor beta chains from one sample, sequenced in a study of blood T cell repertoires in COVID-19. Libraries were prepared by immunoSEQ multiplex PCR; TCRdb keeps only in-frame clonotypes and omits some of them. The sample lists 77,000 or so clones, around 85% seen once, with about 4.6% in the top ten. Sample: peripheral blood. These receptors were taken from an elderly man with acute or convalescent COVID-19. The CDR3 runs from the conserved cysteine through the conserved F or W.

j_call: TRBJ2-7
v_call: TRBV4-1
cdr3_length: 13
cdr3_aa: CASSHRDFGEQYF

j_call: TRBJ2-7
v_call: TRBV7-2
cdr3_length: 14
cdr3_aa: CASSPQTDTYEQYF

j_call: TRBJ1-2
v_call: TRBV28
cdr3_length: 14
cdr3_aa: CASSLTIHGGGYTF

j_call: TRBJ1-5
v_call: TRBV6-1
cdr3_length: 15
cdr3_aa: CASSEHVGFGQPQHF

j_call: TRBJ1-2
v_call: TRBV4-3
cdr3_length: 16
cdr3_aa: CASSHTTRRGGEGYTF

j_call: TRBJ1-2
v_call: TRBV3-1/TRBV3-2
cdr3_length: 14
cdr3_aa: CATRGTGRHYGYTF

j_call: TRBJ2-2
v_call: TRBV28
cdr3_length: 15
cdr3_aa: CASSLRAAVDGKLFF

j_call: TRBJ2-5
v_call: TRBV18
cdr3_length: 17
cdr3_aa: CASSPAKPGQGMETQYF

j_call: TRBJ2-2
v_call: TRBV10-1
cdr3_length: 14
cdr3_aa: CASRGLADTGELFF

j_call: TRBJ1-5
v_call: TRBV2
cdr3_length: 13
cdr3_aa: CASSRNSNQPQHF

j_call: TRBJ2-5
v_call: TRBV5-1
cdr3_length: 17
cdr3_aa: CASSPPQPTGFGETQYF

j_call: TRBJ2-5
v_call: TRBV28
cdr3_length: 14
cdr3_aa: CASGSPGEWETQYF

j_call: TRBJ2-7
v_call: TRBV7-2
cdr3_length: 17
cdr3_aa: CASSLTVGGNLWGEQYF

j_call: TRBJ2-2
v_call: TRBV5-5
cdr3_length: 16
cdr3_aa: CASSSIPTVNTGELFF

j_call: TRBJ2-7
v_call: TRBV28
cdr3_length: 17
cdr3_aa: CASSPRRTSGSNHEQYF

j_call: TRBJ2-3
v_call: TRBV9
cdr3_length: 17
cdr3_aa: CASSAEGSGGATDTQYF

j_call: TRBJ2-1
v_call: TRBV18
cdr3_length: 15
cdr3_aa: CASSPAGSSYNEQFF

j_call: TRBJ2-7
v_call: TRBV4-1
cdr3_length: 15
cdr3_aa: CASSQGGTGGYEQYF

j_call: TRBJ2-5
v_call: TRBV28
cdr3_length: 15
cdr3_aa: CASSHRDRAKETQYF

j_call: TRBJ2-2
v_call: TRBV19
cdr3_length: 17
cdr3_aa: CASSIPAAYPYTGELFF

j_call: TRBJ1-1
v_call: TRBV6-5
cdr3_length: 12
cdr3_aa: CASSTVNTEAFF

j_call: TRBJ2-5
v_call: TRBV11-2
cdr3_length: 14
cdr3_aa: CASSLVGVTGTQYF

j_call: TRBJ1-2
v_call: TRBV5-1
cdr3_length: 13
cdr3_aa: CASSTGSRDGYTF

j_call: TRBJ1-2
v_call: TRBV6-5
cdr3_length: 16
cdr3_aa: CASSSQGTSFTGGYTF

j_call: TRBJ1-1
v_call: TRBV5-4
cdr3_length: 14
cdr3_aa: CASSLGERNTEAFF

j_call: TRBJ1-3
v_call: TRBV7-9
cdr3_length: 16
cdr3_aa: CASSFPQGVAGNTIYF

j_call: TRBJ2-1
v_call: TRBV3-1/TRBV3-2
cdr3_length: 16
cdr3_aa: CASSKVGTGTYNEQFF

j_call: TRBJ2-2
v_call: TRBV6-4
cdr3_length: 17
cdr3_aa: CASSAFGAGANTGELFF

j_call: TRBJ2-3
v_call: TRBV27
cdr3_length: 15
cdr3_aa: CASSFTSGSTDTQYF

j_call: TRBJ2-5
v_call: TRBV28
cdr3_length: 15
cdr3_aa: CASSTLGQVQEAQYF

j_call: TRBJ1-1
v_call: TRBV11-1
cdr3_length: 16
cdr3_aa: CASSAPQTGASGEAFF

j_call: TRBJ1-2
v_call: TRBV5-4
cdr3_length: 16
cdr3_aa: CASSPRDRGTNYGYTF

j_call: TRBJ2-5
v_call: TRBV7-2
cdr3_length: 12
cdr3_aa: CASSPGGWAQYF

j_call: TRBJ2-5
v_call: TRBV5-4
cdr3_length: 17
cdr3_aa: CASSLARGLAGLETQYF

j_call: TRBJ1-1
v_call: TRBV19
cdr3_length: 15
cdr3_aa: CASSTIGQADTEAFF

j_call: TRBJ2-3
v_call: TRBV28
cdr3_length: 14
cdr3_aa: CASSSRPGTDTQYF

j_call: TRBJ1-1
v_call: TRBV19
cdr3_length: 16
cdr3_aa: CASMGTAGPVNTEAFF

j_call: TRBJ2-7
v_call: TRBV5-1
cdr3_length: 17
cdr3_aa: CASSLLGATGGMNEQYF

j_call: TRBJ2-7
v_call: TRBV6-5
cdr3_length: 13
cdr3_aa: CASRRPGSYEQYF

j_call: TRBJ2-5
v_call: TRBV18
cdr3_length: 14
cdr3_aa: CASSPGTVQETQYF

j_call: TRBJ1-5
v_call: TRBV20-1
cdr3_length: 15
cdr3_aa: CSASRRQGAEQPQHF

j_call: TRBJ2-7
v_call: TRBV6-4
cdr3_length: 13
cdr3_aa: CASIGGVSYEQYF

j_call: TRBJ2-1
v_call: TRBV7-2
cdr3_length: 13
cdr3_aa: CASSFYRGNEQFF

j_call: TRBJ1-5
v_call: TRBV2
cdr3_length: 15
cdr3_aa: CASSAGQAVVQPQHF

j_call: TRBJ2-7
v_call: TRBV6-5
cdr3_length: 12
cdr3_aa: CASRSHSYEQYF